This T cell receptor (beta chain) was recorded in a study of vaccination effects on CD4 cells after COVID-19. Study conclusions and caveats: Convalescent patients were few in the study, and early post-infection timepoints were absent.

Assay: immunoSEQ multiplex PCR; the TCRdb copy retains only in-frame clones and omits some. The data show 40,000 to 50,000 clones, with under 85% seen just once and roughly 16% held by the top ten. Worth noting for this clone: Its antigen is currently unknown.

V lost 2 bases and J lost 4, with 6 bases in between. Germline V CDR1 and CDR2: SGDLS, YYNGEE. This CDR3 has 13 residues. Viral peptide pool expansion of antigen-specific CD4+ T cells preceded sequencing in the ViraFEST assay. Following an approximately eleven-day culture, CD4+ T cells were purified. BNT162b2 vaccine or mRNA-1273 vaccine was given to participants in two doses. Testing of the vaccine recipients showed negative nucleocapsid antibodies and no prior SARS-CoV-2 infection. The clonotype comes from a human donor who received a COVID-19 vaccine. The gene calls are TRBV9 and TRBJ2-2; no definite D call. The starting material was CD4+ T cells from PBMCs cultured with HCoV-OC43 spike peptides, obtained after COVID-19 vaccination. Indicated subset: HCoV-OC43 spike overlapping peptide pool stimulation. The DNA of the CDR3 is TGTGCCAGCAGCGTCACAATCACCGGGGAGCTGTTTTTT. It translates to CASSVTITGELFF.